This T cell receptor beta chain was documented in a study of vaccination and CD4 T cells after COVID-19. The time point: late sampling 161 to 241 days after vaccination in a few convalescent patients. Regarding treatment: approximately 10-day PBMC culture with coronavirus spike peptide pools or control peptides (ViraFEST assay). The CDR3 extends over 13 amino acids. The germline CDR1 and CDR2 sequences are SGHTA and FQGNSA. The germline V and J ends were trimmed by 6 bases and 5 bases, with 10 bases remaining between them. This clonotype occurred a few times. What it recognizes is unknown. Once obtained from cultured CD4+ T cells, the DNA was sequenced using the Oncomine TCR Beta short-read assay. Each CDR3 protein gets one entry after TCRdb re-called the PCR reads with MiXCR. Of 20,000 or so distinct CDR3 sequences listed, 40% to 50% are singletons.

The gene calls are TRBV7-2 and TRBJ2-2; D gene unclear. The source of this sequence is a human donor who had recovered from COVID-19. The sample here was CD4+ T cells from blood, cultured in vitro, taken about 7 months after SARS-CoV-2 vaccination. CDR3 protein: CASSVLGTGELFF. CDR3 nucleotide sequence: TGTGCCAGCAGTGTGCTGGGGACCGGGGAGCTGTTTTTT.